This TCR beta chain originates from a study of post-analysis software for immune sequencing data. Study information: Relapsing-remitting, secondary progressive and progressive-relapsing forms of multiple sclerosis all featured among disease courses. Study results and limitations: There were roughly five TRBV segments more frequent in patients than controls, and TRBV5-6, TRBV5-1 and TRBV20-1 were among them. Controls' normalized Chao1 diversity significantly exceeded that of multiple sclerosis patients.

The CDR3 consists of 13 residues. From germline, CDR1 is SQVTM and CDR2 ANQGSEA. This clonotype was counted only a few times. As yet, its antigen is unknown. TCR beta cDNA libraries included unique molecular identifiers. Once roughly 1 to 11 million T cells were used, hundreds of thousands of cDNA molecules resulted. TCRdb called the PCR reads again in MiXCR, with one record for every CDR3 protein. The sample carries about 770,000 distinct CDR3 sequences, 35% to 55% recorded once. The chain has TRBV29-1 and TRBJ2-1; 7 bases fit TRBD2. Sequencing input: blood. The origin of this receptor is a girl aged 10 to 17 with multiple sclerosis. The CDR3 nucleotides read TGCATCATAGGGGAGGGAGTCTACAATGAGCAGTTCTTC. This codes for CIIGEGVYNEQFF.